This entry is about one T cell receptor (beta chain). These data come from a study of technical replicates of blood from a handful of donors. Measured with immunoSEQ multiplex PCR; TCRdb has only the in-frame clones, and not every one. This sample has approximately 97,000 clones; approximately 96% occur once, and the top ten carry roughly 0.35%. The germline V and J ends were trimmed by 5 bases and 0 bases, with 11 bases remaining between them. The CDR3 spans 15 residues. CDR1 LNHDA and CDR2 SQIVND come from the germline V gene (reference sequence). Sequences were obtained from T cells isolated from PBMCs. The receptor was derived from a human donor in good health. The chain has TRBV19 and TRBJ1-5; TRBD1 might be the D (6 bases). The CDR3 coding sequence is TGTGCCAGTAGTCGGACAGTCTATAGCAATCAGCCCCAGCATTTT. It encodes CASSRTVYSNQPQHF. Drawing the rest from reference TRBV19 and TRBJ1-5, the complete variable domain is DGGITQSPKYLFRKEGQNVTLSCEQNLNHDAMYWYRQDPGQGLRLIYYSQIVNDFQKGDIAEGYSVSREKKESFPLTVTSAQKNPTAFYLCASSRTVYSNQPQHFGDGTRLSIL.